This T cell receptor beta chain was documented in a study of CD8 T cells in ankylosing spondylitis. Trimming took off 5 bases at V and 3 bases at J, with 19 bases between the two ends. Germline assignment: CDR1 MNHNS and CDR2 SASEGT. This CDR3 region has 16 residues. TCRdb recomputed calls from the 5' RACE reads with MiXCR, one row per CDR3 protein. This table holds 200,000 or so distinct CDR3 sequences, around 13% found once. This sequence was found in a female donor with ankylosing spondylitis or in good health (not recorded which). Sample: blood, either unsorted or a sorted T cell fraction (not recorded which). The chain employs TRBV6-1 and TRBJ1-1, with D uncertain. The CDR3 DNA reads TGTGCCAGCAGTCCCGACTCGGGCCTTTGGGACACTGAAGCTTTCTTT. Protein product: CASSPDSGLWDTEAFF.